These 15 T cell receptor beta chains came from one sample sequenced in a study of T cells after yellow fever vaccination. MiXCR was run by TCRdb on the 5' RACE reads, yielding one entry per CDR3 protein. The data contain 450,000 to 550,000 distinct CDR3 sequences, 15% to 20% of them singletons. Material: PBMCs, obtained 15 days after the yellow fever booster vaccination. All receptors derive from a man aged 30-40 years who received the YFV17D yellow fever vaccine.

This clonotype was recorded a few times. The J gene is TRBJ2-1, the V gene TRBV11-2; TRBD2 matches 11 bases. The CDR3 extends over 18 amino acids. Germline V gene data show CDR1 as SGHAT and CDR2 as FQNNGV. J was trimmed by 5 bases and V by 5 bases; bases with no gene match: 14. The CDR3 loop is CASSLRTSGLGLNNEQFF. For the CDR3, the DNA is TGTGCCAGCAGCCTGAGGACTAGCGGGCTGGGTCTTAACAATGAGCAGTTCTTC.

This sequence joins TRBV7-9 and TRBJ1-5; 7 bases match TRBD1. This CDR3 comprises 16 residues. V gave up 1 base and J gave up 6 bases; unmatched junction bases: 9. The germline gives CDR1 SEHNR, CDR2 FQNEAQ (reference sequence). In DNA, the CDR3 is TGTGCCAGCAGCTTAGGTTCTACAGGGGTGGGTCAGCCCCAGCATTTT. Protein: CASSLGSTGVGQPQHF. The whole variable domain, remainder taken from reference TRBV7-9 and TRBJ1-5, is DTGVSQNPRHKITKRGQNVTFRCDPISEHNRLYWYRQTLGQGPEFLTYFQNEAQLEKSRLLSDRFSAERPKGSFSTLEIQRTEQGDSAMYLCASSLGSTGVGQPQHFGDGTRLSIL.

The chain carries TRBV19 and TRBJ2-7; weak D call: TRBD1 (6 bases). V gave up 3 bases and J gave up 1 base, with 13 bases separating them. Germline lookup yields CDR1 LNHDA and CDR2 SQIVND (reference sequence). The CDR3 length is 15 residues. CDR3 protein: CASSMRPGESYEQYF. CDR3 nucleotide sequence: TGTGCCAGTAGTATGCGGCCAGGGGAATCCTACGAGCAGTACTTC.

This chain uses TRBV7-2 with TRBJ2-1; the match to TRBD2 covers 8 bases. This CDR3 region has 16 residues. Germline assignment: CDR1 SGHTA and CDR2 FQGNSA. V gave up 5 bases and J gave up 6 bases; unmatched junction bases: 12. The DNA for the CDR3 is TGTGCCAGCAGCCCGGGGGGAGCGGGAGAATTCAATGAGCAGTTCTTC. Encoded protein: CASSPGGAGEFNEQFF.

This clonotype turned up a few times. The chain couples TRBV24-1 to TRBJ2-1; a possible D gene is TRBD2 (6 bases). Germline V gene data show CDR1 as KGHDR and CDR2 as SFDVKD. Trimming pared 9 bases from V and 6 bases from J, leaving 23 bases between. The CDR3 is 16 amino acids. The CDR3 sequence: CATSGGRGRHVNEQFF. CDR3 coding DNA: TGTGCCACCTCCGGGGGTAGGGGACGGCACGTCAATGAGCAGTTCTTC.

This clonotype was seen a handful of times. This chain connects TRBV20-1 to TRBJ2-3, with 12 bases matching TRBD2. CDR3 length equals 15 residues. V shed 6 bases, J shed 0 bases, and the junction held 4 bases outside the gene matches. Germline V gives CDR1 DFQATT, CDR2 SNEGSKA (reference sequence). CDR3 protein: CSAFGLAGSTDTQYF. CDR3 coding DNA: TGCAGTGCCTTTGGACTAGCGGGAAGCACAGATACGCAGTATTTT.

J is TRBJ2-5 and V is TRBV15; D perhaps matches TRBD1 (5 bases). Germline CDR1 reads LNHNV; CDR2 reads YYDKDF (reference sequence). The CDR3 length is 13 residues. Trimming pared 2 bases from V and 5 bases from J, leaving 9 bases between. CDR3 protein: CATSRSPGETQYF. DNA of the CDR3: TGTGCCACCAGCAGATCGCCAGGGGAGACCCAGTACTTC.

This clonotype was picked up a small number of times. The rearrangement joins TRBV6-1 to TRBJ2-2, with D perhaps matching TRBD2 (7 bases). V was cut by 8 bases and J by 2 bases, with 12 bases left in between. CDR1 and CDR2 from the germline V gene are MNHNS and SASEGT. The CDR3 contains 14 residues. DNA for the CDR3: TGTGCCAGCGGTCGGGGGGCAAACACCGGGGAGCTGTTTTTT. Amino acids: CASGRGANTGELFF.

The chain's CDR3 is CASSFGLAGADEQYF. CDR3 bases: TGTGCCAGCAGCTTCGGGCTAGCGGGAGCCGACGAGCAGTACTTC. The V gene is TRBV7-9, the J gene TRBJ2-7; the match to TRBD2 covers 10 bases. CDR1 and CDR2 (germline): SEHNR, FQNEAQ (reference sequence). Trimming at V came to 3 bases and at J to 5 bases, leaving 7 bases not matched to a gene. The CDR3 sequence is 15 residues long.

This clonotype was counted between two and nine times. V is TRBV6-4 and J is TRBJ2-1; D ambiguous. CDR1 MRHNA and CDR2 SNTAGT come from the germline V gene. Trimming left V 0 bases short and J 1 base short, with 10 bases between. This CDR3 has 16 residues. DNA of the CDR3: TGTGCCAGCAGTGACTCGAACACTTTTTCCTACAATGAGCAGTTCTTC. Amino acids: CASSDSNTFSYNEQFF.

This clonotype was recorded a few times. The J gene is TRBJ2-1, the V gene TRBV10-3; 11 positions agree with TRBD2. After removal of 7 bases from V and 4 bases from J, the junction contained 6 bases not matched to a gene. Germline V CDR1 and CDR2: ENHRY, SYGVKD. The CDR3 runs 15 residues. For the CDR3, the DNA is TGTGCCATCACCCAGGGGACTAGCGGTTACAATGAGCAGTTCTTC. As protein: CAITQGTSGYNEQFF.

The chain employs TRBV28 and TRBJ1-2; D might be TRBD1 (5 bases). The germline CDR1 and CDR2 sequences are MDHEN and SYDVKM. V was pared by 5 bases and J by 4 bases, with 14 bases between. The CDR3 spans 14 residues. The CDR3 DNA follows: TGTGCCAGCAGTGGGGACGGGCGGGTCTATGGCTACACCTTC. Translation: CASSGDGRVYGYTF.

In this sample, this clonotype turned up a few times. This rearrangement joins TRBV23-1 to TRBJ2-2; D might be TRBD1 (6 bases). TRBV23-1 carries the ORF label, with uncertain function. The CDR3 runs to 14 residues. V lost 7 bases, J lost 6 bases, and 15 bases lay in between. CDR3 coding DNA: TGCGCCAGCAAAGGACAGCAATCTTCCGGGGAGCTGTTTTTT. This gives the protein CASKGQQSSGELFF.

J is TRBJ2-1 and V is TRBV29-1, with 14 bases lining up with TRBD2. The CDR3 consists of 15 residues. The trim removed 3 bases at V and 15 bases at J, leaving 13 bases unmatched. Germline-derived CDR1 and CDR2 are SQVTM and ANQGSEA. CDR3 residues: CSVEFGTSGSPSRFF. CDR3 coding DNA: TGCAGCGTTGAGTTTGGGACTAGCGGGAGTCCCTCGCGGTTCTTC.

The chain has TRBV15 and TRBJ2-5; 7 bases are shared with TRBD2. The CDR3 runs to 15 residues. With V trimmed by 0 bases and J by 2 bases, 3 bases remained unmatched. Germline V gene sequence: CDR1 LNHNV, CDR2 YYDKDF (reference sequence). The CDR3 nucleotides read TGTGCCACCAGCAGAGAAACTAGCGCTCAAGAGACCCAGTACTTC. Its protein product is CATSRETSAQETQYF.